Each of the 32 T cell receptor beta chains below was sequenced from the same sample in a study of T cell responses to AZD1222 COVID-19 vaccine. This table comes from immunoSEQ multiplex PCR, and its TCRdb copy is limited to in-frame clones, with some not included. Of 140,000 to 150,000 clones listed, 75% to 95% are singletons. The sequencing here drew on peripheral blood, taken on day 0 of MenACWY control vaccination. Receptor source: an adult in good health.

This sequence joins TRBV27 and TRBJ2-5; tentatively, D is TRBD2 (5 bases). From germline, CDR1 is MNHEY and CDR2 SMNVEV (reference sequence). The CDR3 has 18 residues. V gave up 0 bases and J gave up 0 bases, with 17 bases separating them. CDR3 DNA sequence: TGTGCCAGCAGTTTATCCCCAAGACAAGGAGGATACCAAGAGACCCAGTACTTC. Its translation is CASSLSPRQGGYQETQYF.

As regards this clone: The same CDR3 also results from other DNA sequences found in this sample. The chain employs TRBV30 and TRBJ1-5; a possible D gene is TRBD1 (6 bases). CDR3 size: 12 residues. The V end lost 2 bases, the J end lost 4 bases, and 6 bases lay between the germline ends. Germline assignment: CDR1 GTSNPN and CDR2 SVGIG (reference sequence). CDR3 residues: CAWSTGNQPQHF. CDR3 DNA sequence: TGTGCCTGGAGTACAGGGAATCAGCCCCAGCATTTT.

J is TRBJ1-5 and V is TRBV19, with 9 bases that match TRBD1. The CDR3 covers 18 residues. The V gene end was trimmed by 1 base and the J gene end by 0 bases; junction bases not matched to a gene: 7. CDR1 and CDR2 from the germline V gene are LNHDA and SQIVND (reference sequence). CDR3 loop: CASSIVWDREFSNQPQHF. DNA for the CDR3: TGTGCCAGTAGTATAGTTTGGGACAGGGAGTTTAGCAATCAGCCCCAGCATTTT.

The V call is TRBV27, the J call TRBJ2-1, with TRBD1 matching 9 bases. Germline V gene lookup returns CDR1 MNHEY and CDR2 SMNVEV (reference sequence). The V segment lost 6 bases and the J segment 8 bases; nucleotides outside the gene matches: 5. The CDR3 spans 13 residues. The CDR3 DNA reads TGTGCCAGCAGACAGGGGGCGCCCTATGAGCAGTTCTTC. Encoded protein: CASRQGAPYEQFF.

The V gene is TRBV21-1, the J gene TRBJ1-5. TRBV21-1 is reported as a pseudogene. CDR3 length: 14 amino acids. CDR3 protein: CASTQDQESQPQHF. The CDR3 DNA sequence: TGTGCCAGCACCCAGGACCAAGAGAGTCAGCCCCAGCATTTT.

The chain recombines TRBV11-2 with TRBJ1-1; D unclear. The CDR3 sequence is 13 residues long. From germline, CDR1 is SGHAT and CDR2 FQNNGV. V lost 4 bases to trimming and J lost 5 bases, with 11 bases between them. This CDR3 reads CASSSSGWTEAFF. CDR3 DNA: TGTGCCAGCAGCTCTTCAGGTTGGACTGAAGCTTTCTTT.

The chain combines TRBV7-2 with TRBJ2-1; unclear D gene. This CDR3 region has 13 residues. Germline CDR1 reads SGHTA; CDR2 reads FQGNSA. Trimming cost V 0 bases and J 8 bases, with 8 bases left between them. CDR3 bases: TGTGCCAGCAGCTTAGCGGGGTGGCATGAGCAGTTCTTC. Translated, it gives CASSLAGWHEQFF.

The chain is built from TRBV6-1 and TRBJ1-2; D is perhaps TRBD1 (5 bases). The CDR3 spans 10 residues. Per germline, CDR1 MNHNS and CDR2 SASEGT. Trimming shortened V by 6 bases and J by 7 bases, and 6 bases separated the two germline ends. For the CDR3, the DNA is TGTGCCAGCAGGGGGGTTGGCTACACCTTC. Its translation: CASRGVGYTF.

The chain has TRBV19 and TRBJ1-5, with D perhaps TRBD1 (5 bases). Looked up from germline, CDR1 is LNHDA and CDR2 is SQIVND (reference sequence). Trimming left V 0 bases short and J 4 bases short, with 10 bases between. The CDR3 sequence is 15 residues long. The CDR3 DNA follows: TGTGCCAGTAGTATAGATCTGGCAGGGAATCAGCCCCAGCATTTT. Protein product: CASSIDLAGNQPQHF.

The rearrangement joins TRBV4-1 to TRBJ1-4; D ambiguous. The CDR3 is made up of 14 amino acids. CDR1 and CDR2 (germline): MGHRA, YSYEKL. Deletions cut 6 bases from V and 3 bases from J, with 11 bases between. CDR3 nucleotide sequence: TGCGCCAGCAGTCTGCGCCCGGCTAATGAAAAACTGTTTTTT. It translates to CASSLRPANEKLFF.

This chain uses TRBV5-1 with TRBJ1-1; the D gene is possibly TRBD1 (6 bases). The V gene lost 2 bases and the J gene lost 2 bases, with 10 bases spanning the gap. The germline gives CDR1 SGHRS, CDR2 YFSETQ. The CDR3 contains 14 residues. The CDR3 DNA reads TGCGCCAGCAGCTTCCTCAGGGGAAACACTGAAGCTTTCTTT. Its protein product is CASSFLRGNTEAFF.

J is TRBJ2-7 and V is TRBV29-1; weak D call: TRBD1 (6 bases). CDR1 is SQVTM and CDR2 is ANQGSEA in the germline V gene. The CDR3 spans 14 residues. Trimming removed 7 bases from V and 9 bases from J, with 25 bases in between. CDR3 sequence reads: CSAGPDSGLYAQYF. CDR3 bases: TGCAGCGCTGGCCCGGACAGCGGTCTTTATGCGCAGTACTTC.

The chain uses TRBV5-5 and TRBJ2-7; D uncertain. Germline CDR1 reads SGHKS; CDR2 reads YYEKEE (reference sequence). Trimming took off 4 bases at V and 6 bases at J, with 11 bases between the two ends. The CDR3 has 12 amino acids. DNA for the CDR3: TGTGCCAGCAGCCCTAGACCCCCCGAGCAGTACTTC. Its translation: CASSPRPPEQYF.

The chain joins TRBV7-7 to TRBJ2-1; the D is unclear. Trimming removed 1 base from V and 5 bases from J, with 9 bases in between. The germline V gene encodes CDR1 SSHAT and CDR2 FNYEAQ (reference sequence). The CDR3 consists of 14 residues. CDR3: CASSLVFGHNEQFF. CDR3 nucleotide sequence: TGTGCCAGCAGCTTAGTCTTTGGCCACAATGAGCAGTTCTTC.

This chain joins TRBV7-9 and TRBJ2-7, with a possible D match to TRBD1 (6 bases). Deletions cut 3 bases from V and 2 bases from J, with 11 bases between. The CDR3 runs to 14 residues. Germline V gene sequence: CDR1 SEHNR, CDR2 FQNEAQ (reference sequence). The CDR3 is CASSFRDKAYEQYF. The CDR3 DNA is TGTGCCAGCAGCTTCCGGGACAAAGCCTACGAGCAGTACTTC.

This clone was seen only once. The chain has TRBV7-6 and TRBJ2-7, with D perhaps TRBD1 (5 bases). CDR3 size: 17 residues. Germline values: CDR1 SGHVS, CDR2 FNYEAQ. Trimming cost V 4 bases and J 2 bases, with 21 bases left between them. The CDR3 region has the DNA TGTGCCAGCAGCTCCCCACTTACAGGCAAATTCACCTACGAGCAGTACTTC. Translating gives CASSSPLTGKFTYEQYF.

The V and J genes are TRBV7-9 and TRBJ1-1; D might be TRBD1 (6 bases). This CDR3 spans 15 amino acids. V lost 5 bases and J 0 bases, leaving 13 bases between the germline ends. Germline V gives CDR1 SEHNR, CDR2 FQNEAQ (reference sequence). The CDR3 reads CASSPRQAMNTEAFF. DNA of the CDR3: TGTGCCAGCAGCCCCCGACAGGCCATGAACACTGAAGCTTTCTTT.

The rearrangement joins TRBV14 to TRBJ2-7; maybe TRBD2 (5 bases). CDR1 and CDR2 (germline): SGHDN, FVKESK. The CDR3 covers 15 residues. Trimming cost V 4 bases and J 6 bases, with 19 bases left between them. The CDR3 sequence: CASSRWGGSLGEQYF. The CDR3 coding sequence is TGTGCCAGCAGCCGGTGGGGTGGGAGTCTGGGCGAGCAGTACTTC.

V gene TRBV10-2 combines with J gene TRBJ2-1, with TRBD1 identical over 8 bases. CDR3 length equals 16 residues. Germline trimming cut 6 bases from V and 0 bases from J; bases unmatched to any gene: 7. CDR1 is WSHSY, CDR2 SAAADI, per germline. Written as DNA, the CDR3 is TGCGCCAGCAGATTGACAGGGGCCAGCTCCTACAATGAGCAGTTCTTC. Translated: CASRLTGASSYNEQFF.

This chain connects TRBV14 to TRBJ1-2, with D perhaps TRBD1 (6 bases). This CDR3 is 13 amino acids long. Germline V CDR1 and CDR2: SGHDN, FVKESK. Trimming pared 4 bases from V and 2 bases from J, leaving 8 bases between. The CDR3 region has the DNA TGTGCCAGCAGCCCGGACAGAAACTATGGCTACACCTTC. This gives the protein CASSPDRNYGYTF.

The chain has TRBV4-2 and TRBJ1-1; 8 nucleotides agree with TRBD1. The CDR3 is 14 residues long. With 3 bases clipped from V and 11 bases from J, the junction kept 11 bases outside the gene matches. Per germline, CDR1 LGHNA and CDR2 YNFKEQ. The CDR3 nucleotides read TGTGCCAGCAGCCATGACACAGGACAGGGTGGCGCTTTCTTT. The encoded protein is CASSHDTGQGGAFF.

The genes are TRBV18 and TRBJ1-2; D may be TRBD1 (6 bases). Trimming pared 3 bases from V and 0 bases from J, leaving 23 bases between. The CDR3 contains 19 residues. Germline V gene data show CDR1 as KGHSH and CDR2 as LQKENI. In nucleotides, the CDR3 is TGTGCCAGCTCACCCATTCTGGGCGCAGGGGTGCTAGCTAACTATGGCTACACCTTC. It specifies CASSPILGAGVLANYGYTF.

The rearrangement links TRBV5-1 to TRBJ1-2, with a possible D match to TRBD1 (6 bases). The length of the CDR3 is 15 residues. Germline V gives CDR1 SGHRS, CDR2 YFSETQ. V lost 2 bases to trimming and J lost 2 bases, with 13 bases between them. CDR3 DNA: TGCGCCAGCAGCTTTCTGGACAGATACAACTATGGCTACACCTTC. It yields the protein CASSFLDRYNYGYTF.

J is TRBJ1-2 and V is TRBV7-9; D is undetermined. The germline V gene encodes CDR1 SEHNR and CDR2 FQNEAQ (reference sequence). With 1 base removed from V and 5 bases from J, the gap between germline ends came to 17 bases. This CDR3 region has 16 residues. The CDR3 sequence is CASSLDSRSARYGYTF. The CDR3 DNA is TGTGCCAGCAGCTTAGACAGCAGGTCGGCGAGATATGGCTACACCTTC. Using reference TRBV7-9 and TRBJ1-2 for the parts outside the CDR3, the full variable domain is DTGVSQNPRHKITKRGQNVTFRCDPISEHNRLYWYRQTLGQGPEFLTYFQNEAQLEKSRLLSDRFSAERPKGSFSTLEIQRTEQGDSAMYLCASSLDSRSARYGYTFGSGTRLTVV.

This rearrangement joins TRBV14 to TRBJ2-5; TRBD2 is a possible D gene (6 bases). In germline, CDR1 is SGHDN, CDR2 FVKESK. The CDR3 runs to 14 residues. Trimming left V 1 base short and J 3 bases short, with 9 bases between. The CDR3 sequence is CASSQVSSEETQYF. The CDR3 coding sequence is TGTGCCAGCAGCCAAGTCTCTAGCGAAGAGACCCAGTACTTC.

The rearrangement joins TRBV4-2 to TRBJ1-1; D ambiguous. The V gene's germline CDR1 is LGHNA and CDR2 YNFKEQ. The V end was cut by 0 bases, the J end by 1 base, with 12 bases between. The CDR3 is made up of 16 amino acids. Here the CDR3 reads CASSQEVGGRNTEAFF. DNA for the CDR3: TGTGCCAGCAGCCAAGAAGTGGGAGGGAGGAACACTGAAGCTTTCTTT.

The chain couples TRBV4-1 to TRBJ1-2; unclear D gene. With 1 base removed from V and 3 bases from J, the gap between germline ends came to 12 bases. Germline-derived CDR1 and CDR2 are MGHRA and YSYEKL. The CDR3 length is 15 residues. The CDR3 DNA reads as TGCGCCAGCAGCCAAGTAGTTTCGGGCGACTATGGCTACACCTTC. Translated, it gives CASSQVVSGDYGYTF.

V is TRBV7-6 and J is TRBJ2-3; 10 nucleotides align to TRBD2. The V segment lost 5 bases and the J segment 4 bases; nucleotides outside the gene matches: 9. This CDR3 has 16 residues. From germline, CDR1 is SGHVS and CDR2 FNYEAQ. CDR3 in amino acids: CASSPQRGGVADTQYF. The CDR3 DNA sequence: TGTGCCAGCAGCCCACAGCGGGGGGGCGTCGCAGATACGCAGTATTTT.

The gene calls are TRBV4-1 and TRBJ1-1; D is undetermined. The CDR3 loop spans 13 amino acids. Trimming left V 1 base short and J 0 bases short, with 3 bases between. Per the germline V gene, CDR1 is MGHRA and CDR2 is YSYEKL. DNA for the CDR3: TGCGCCAGCAGCCAAGCCGTGAACACTGAAGCTTTCTTT. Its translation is CASSQAVNTEAFF.

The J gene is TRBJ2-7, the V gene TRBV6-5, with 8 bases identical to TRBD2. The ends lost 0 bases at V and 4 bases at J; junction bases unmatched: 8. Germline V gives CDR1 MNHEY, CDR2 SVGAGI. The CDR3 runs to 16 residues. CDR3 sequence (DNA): TGTGCCAGCAGTTACTCTCGGGAGGGTTTGTCGTACGAGCAGTACTTC. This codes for CASSYSREGLSYEQYF.

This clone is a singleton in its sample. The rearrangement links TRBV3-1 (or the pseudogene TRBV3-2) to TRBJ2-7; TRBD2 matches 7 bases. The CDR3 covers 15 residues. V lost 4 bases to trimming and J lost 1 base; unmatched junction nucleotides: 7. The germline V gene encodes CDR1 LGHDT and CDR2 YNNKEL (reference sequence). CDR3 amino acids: CASSPVGGTSYEQYF. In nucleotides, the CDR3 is TGTGCCAGCAGCCCAGTGGGGGGGACTTCCTACGAGCAGTACTTC.

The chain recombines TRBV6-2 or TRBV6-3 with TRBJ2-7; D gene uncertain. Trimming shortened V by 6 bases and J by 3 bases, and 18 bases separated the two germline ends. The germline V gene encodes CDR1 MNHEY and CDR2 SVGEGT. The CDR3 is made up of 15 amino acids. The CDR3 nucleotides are TGTGCCAGCAGCCTAAGGGCGGTACGGAACTACGAGCAGTACTTC. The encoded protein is CASSLRAVRNYEQYF.